The 11 T cell receptor beta chains listed next were all sequenced from one sample in a study of CD8 T cells in ankylosing spondylitis. TCRdb used MiXCR to reprocess the 5' RACE reads, holding one entry per CDR3 protein. The sample shows almost 250,000 distinct CDR3 sequences, roughly a third of them seen only once. The sample comprised blood, either unsorted or a sorted T cell fraction (not recorded which). The receptors come from a male donor with ankylosing spondylitis or in good health (not recorded which).

The chain recombines TRBV27 with TRBJ2-7, with D possibly TRBD1 on 5 matching bases. The CDR3 length is 12 residues. Germline V CDR1 and CDR2: MNHEY, SMNVEV (reference sequence). V was shortened by 4 bases and J by 5 bases, with 9 bases between the two germline ends. Written as DNA, the CDR3 is TGTGCCAGCAGTTCAGGGTTGCACGAGCAGTACTTC. Its protein is CASSSGLHEQYF.

The rearrangement links TRBV6-6 to TRBJ2-7; D possibly corresponds to TRBD1 (6 bases). Trimming removed 8 bases at V and 6 bases at J, with 14 bases between. The CDR3 has 12 amino acids. Looked up from germline, CDR1 is MNHNY and CDR2 is SVGAGI (reference sequence). CDR3 nucleotides: TGTGCCAGCGGACCAACAGGGTCCGAGCAGTACTTC. It translates to CASGPTGSEQYF.

The chain carries TRBV10-3 and TRBJ1-5; 7 bases agree with TRBD1. V gave up 5 bases and J gave up 3 bases; unmatched junction bases: 7. The germline V gene has CDR1 ENHRY and CDR2 SYGVKD. This CDR3 has 15 amino acids. The DNA for the CDR3 is TGTGCCATCAGTACCGGGACAGATCCCAATCAGCCCCAGCATTTT. This translates into CAISTGTDPNQPQHF.

In its sample, this clonotype was seen a few times. J is TRBJ2-3 and V is TRBV5-1; D might be TRBD2 (6 bases). The CDR3 consists of 13 residues. Trimming took 6 bases from V and 4 from J, leaving 12 bases between them. CDR1 is SGHRS, CDR2 YFSETQ, per germline. CDR3 sequence reads: CASTGGLPDTQYF. CDR3 DNA: TGCGCCAGCACCGGGGGACTGCCAGATACGCAGTATTTT.

On this clonotype: Sequence at one end of the junction differs from germline and may be a read error. CDR3 DNA: TGCGCCAGCAGTGACGGCTCGGCGACAGCTACGCAGTATTTT. Residues: CASSDGSATATQYF. V is TRBV10-1 and J is TRBJ2-3, with D tentatively TRBD1 (5 bases). Per germline, CDR1 WNHNN and CDR2 SYGVQD (reference sequence). This CDR3 is built from 14 residues.

This clonotype was seen a handful of times. The chain employs TRBV29-1 and TRBJ2-5; D gene unclear. The CDR3 extends over 11 amino acids. Trimming removed 4 bases from V and 3 bases from J, with 6 bases in between. Germline CDR1 is SQVTM and CDR2 is ANQGSEA. This CDR3 reads CSVGAKETQYF. The CDR3, as DNA: TGCAGCGTTGGGGCGAAAGAGACCCAGTACTTC.

The chain combines TRBV28 with TRBJ2-3; maybe TRBD1 (5 bases). V shed 1 base and J shed 1 base, with 12 bases lying between them. CDR1 is MDHEN, CDR2 SYDVKM, per germline. The CDR3 is 16 residues long. The CDR3 is CASSLFLDRGTDTQYF. CDR3 nucleotide sequence: TGTGCCAGCAGTTTATTTCTAGACAGAGGCACAGATACGCAGTATTTT. The full variable domain, its missing parts supplied by reference TRBV28 and TRBJ2-3, is DVKVTQSSRYLVKRTGEKVFLECVQDMDHENMFWYRQDPGLGLRLIYFSYDVKMKEKGDIPEGYSVSREKKERFSLILESASTNQTSMYLCASSLFLDRGTDTQYFGPGTRLTVL.

This chain joins TRBV10-3 and TRBJ2-3; TRBD2 agrees at 7 bases. Trimming cost V 6 bases and J 4 bases; bases outside gene matches: 13. The germline CDR1 and CDR2 sequences are ENHRY and SYGVKD. The CDR3 is 16 amino acids. The CDR3 here is CAIRPERGAGADTQYF. The CDR3 DNA follows: TGTGCCATCAGACCCGAGAGAGGGGCGGGGGCAGATACGCAGTATTTT.

The V and J genes are TRBV11-2 and TRBJ2-1; D is unclear. V lost 3 bases and J lost 5, with 8 bases in between. Germline loops: CDR1 SGHAT, CDR2 FQNNGV. CDR3 size: 13 residues. Here the CDR3 reads CASSFRRNNEQFF. The CDR3 DNA follows: TGTGCCAGCAGCTTTCGGCGGAACAATGAGCAGTTCTTC.

The chain carries TRBV7-9 and TRBJ1-6; no clear D. Germline values: CDR1 SEHNR, CDR2 FQNEAQ (reference sequence). The CDR3 runs 15 residues. Trimming stripped 1 base from V and 9 bases from J, with 13 bases between. CDR3 bases: TGTGCCAGCAGCTTAGACGTCCCCAGTCCTTCACCCCTCCACTTT. Its protein product is CASSLDVPSPSPLHF.

CDR3 DNA sequence: TGTGCCACCTATAGGATGGGCGAGCAGTACTTC. This encodes CATYRMGEQYF. The genes are TRBV2 and TRBJ2-7; D unclear. CDR1 and CDR2 (germline): SNHLY, FYNNEI. There are 11 residues in the CDR3. Between the trimmed V and J ends, which lost 10 bases and 6 bases, there was a span of 13 bases.